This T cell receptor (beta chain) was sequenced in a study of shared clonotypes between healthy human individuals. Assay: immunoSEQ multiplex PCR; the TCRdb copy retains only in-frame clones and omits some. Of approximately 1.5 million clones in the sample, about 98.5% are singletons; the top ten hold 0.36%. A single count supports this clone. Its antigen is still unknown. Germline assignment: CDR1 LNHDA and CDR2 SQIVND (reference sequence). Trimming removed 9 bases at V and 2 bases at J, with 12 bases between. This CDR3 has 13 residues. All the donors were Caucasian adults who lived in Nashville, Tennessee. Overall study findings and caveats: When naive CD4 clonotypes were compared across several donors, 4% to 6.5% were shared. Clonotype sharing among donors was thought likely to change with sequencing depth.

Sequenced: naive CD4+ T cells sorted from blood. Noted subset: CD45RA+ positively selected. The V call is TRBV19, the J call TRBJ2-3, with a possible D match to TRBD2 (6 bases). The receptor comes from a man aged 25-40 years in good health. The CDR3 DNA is TGTGCCAGCGGGACTGGTGACACAGATACGCAGTATTTT. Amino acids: CASGTGDTDTQYF.